The clone carrying this T cell receptor beta chain was recorded many times. The data originate from a study of T cells in Graves' hyperthyroidism and ophthalmopathy. RNA transcripts yielded amplified TCR beta CDR3 regions. The HTBI primer set drove a first-round RT-PCR of the TCR CDR3. In TCRdb, the multiplex PCR reads were re-called with MiXCR into one record per CDR3 protein. Of under 650,000 distinct CDR3 sequences in the sample, 15% to 20% are singletons; the top ten hold over 3.5%. From germline, CDR1 is SGHAT and CDR2 FQNNGV. CDR3 length: 15 residues. Trimming shortened V by 0 bases and J by 5 bases, and 10 bases separated the two germline ends.

V is TRBV11-2 and J is TRBJ2-2; no clear D gene. The sequence derives from a woman aged 25 to 39 with Graves' hyperthyroidism. The sequencing input was blood. The CDR3, as DNA: TGTGCCAGCAGCTTAGAAGGTAGTTGGACCGGGGAGCTGTTTTTT. It codes for CASSLEGSWTGELFF.